This T cell receptor beta chain is drawn from a study of shared clonotypes between healthy human individuals. The CDR3 runs 15 residues. The germline gives CDR1 MNHEY, CDR2 SVGAGI. Trimming removed 1 base at V and 2 bases at J, with 11 bases between. The authors ran the assay at deep level. Sequencing was performed with immunoSEQ multiplex PCR; in TCRdb, only in-frame clones are kept and a portion is missing. The sample lists a few million clones, roughly 90% occurring once. This TCR came from a man aged 18 to 30 in good health. Some clones in this sample may be carry-over from other donors' samples. This sequence joins TRBV6-5 and TRBJ2-5; D call uncertain. Material: naive CD4+ T cells from PBMCs. Sample subset: CD45RA+ positively selected. Written as DNA, the CDR3 is TGTGCCAGCAGTTACTACCAGGCTACTCAAGAGACCCAGTACTTC. Its protein product is CASSYYQATQETQYF.